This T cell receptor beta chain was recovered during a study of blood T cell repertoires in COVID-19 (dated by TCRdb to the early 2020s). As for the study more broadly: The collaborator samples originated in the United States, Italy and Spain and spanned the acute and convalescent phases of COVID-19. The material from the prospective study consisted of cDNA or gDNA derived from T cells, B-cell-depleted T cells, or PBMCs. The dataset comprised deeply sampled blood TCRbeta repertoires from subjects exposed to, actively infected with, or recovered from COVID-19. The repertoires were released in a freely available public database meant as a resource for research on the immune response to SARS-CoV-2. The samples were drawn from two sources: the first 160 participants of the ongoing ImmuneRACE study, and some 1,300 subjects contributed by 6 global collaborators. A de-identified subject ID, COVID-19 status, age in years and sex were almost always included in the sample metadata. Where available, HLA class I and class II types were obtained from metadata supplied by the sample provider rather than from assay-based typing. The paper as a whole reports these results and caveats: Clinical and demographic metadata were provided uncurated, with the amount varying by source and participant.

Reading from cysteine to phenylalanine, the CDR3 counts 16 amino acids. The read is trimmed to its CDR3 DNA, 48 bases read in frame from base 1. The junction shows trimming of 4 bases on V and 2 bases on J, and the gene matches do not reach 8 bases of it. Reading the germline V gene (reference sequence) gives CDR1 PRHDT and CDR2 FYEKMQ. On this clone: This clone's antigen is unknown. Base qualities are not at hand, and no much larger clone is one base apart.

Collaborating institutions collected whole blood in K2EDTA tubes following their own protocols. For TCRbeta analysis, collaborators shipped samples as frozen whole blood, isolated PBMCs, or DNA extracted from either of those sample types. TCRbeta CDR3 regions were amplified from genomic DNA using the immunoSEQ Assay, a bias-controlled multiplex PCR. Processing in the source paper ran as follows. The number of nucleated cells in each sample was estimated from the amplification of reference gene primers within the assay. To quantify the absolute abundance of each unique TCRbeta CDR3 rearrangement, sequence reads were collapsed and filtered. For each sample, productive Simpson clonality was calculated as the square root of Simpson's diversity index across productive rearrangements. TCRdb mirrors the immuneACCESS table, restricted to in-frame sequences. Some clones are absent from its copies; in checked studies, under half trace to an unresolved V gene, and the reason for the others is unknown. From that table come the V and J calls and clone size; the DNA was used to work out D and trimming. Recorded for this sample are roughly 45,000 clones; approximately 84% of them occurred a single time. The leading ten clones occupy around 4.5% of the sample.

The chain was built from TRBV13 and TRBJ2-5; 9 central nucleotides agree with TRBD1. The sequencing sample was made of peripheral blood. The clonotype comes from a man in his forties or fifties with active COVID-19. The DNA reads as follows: TGTGCCAGCAGCTCGAGTTGGGACAGGGTACAAGAGACCCAGTACTTC. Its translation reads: CASSSSWDRVQETQYF.